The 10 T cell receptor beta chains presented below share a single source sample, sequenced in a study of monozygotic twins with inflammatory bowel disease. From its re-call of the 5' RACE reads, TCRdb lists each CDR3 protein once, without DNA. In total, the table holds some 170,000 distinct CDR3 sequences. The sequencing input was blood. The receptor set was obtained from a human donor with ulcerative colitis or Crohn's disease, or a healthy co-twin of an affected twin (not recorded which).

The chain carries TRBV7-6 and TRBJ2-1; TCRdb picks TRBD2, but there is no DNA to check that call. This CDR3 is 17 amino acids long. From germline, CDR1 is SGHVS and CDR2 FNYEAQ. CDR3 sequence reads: CASSLEASGRANNEQFF.

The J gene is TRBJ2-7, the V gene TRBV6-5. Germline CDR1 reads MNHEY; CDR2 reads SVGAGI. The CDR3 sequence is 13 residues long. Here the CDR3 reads CASGRQLGYEQYF.

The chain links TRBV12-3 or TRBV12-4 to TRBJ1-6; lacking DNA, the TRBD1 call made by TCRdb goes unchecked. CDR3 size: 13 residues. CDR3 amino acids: CASSPGQTSPLHF.

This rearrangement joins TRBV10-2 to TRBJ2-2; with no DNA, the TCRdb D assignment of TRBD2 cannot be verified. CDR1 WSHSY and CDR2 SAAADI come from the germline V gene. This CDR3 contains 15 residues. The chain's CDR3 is CASSGAGRGTGELFF.

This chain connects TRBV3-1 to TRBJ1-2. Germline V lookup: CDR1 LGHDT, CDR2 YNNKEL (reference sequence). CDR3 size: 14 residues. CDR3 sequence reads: CASSQDYRARGYTF. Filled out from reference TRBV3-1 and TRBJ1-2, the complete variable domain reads DTAVSQTPKYLVTQMGNDKSIKCEQNLGHDTMYWYKQDSKKFLKIMFSYNNKELIINETVPNRFSPKSPDKAHLNLHINSLELGDSAVYFCASSQDYRARGYTFGSGTRLTVV.

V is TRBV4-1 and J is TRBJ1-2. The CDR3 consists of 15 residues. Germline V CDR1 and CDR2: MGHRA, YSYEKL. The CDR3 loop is CASSQVSGKAYGYTF.

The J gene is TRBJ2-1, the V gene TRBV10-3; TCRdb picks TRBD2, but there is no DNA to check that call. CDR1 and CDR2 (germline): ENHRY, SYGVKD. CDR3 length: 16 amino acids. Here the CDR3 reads CAISESMAGEYSEQFF.

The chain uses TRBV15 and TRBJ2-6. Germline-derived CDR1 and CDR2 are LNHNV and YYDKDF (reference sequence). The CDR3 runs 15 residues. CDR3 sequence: CATSREGSGANVLTF. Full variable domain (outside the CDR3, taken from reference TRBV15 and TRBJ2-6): DAMVIQNPRYQVTQFGKPVTLSCSQTLNHNVMYWYQQKSSQAPKLLFHYYDKDFNNEADTPDNFQSRRPNTSFCFLDIRSPGLGDTAMYLCATSREGSGANVLTFGAGSRLTVL.

The CDR3: CASSIGGSTGELFF. The chain uses TRBV19 and TRBJ2-2; lacking DNA, the TRBD2 call made by TCRdb goes unchecked. Germline V gives CDR1 LNHDA, CDR2 SQIVND (reference sequence). CDR3 length: 14 residues.

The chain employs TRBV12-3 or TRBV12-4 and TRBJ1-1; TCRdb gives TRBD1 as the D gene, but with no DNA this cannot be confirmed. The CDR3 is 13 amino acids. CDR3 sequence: CASRITGNTEAFF.